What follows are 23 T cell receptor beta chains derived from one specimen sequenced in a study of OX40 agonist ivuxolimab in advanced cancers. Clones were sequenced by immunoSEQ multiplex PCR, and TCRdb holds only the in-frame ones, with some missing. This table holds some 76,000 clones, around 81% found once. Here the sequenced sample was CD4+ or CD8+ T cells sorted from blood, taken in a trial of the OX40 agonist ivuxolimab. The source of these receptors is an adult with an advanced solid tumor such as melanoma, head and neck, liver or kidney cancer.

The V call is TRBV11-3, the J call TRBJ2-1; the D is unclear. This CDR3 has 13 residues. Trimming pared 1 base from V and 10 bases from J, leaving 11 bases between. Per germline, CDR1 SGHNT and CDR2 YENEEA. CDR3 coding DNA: TGTGCCAGCAGCTTAGGTGGGGATCGGGAGCAGTTCTTC. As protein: CASSLGGDREQFF.

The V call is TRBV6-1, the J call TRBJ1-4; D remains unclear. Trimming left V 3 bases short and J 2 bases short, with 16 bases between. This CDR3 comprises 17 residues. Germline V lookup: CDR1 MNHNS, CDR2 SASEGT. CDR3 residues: CASSDGWPIETNEKLFF. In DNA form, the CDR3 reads TGTGCCAGCAGTGATGGGTGGCCAATTGAGACTAATGAAAAACTGTTTTTT.

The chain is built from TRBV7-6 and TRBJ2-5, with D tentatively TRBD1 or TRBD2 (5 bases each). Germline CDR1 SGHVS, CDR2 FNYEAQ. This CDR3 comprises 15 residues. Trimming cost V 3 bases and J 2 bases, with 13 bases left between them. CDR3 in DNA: TGTGCCAGCAGCTTGGGACGGGGCCCGCAAGAGACCCAGTACTTC. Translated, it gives CASSLGRGPQETQYF.

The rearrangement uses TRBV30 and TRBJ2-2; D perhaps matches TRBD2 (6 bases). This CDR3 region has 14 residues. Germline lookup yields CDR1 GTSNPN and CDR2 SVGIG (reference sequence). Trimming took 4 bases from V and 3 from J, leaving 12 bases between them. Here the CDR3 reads CAWNPWGDTGELFF. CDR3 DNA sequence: TGTGCCTGGAACCCCTGGGGGGACACCGGGGAGCTGTTTTTT.

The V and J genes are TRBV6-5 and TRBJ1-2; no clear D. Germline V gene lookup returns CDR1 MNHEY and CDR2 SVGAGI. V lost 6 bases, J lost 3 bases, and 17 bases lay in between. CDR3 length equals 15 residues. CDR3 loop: CASSSTLTRDYGYTF. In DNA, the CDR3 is TGTGCCAGCAGCTCCACCCTGACACGGGACTATGGCTACACCTTC.

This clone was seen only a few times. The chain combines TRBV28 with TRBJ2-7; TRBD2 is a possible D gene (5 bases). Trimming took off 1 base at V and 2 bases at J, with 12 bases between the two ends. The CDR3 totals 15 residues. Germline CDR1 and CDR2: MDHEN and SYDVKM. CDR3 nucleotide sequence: TGTGCCAGCAGTTTATACGCCCGAGGGACCTACGAGCAGTACTTC. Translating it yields CASSLYARGTYEQYF.

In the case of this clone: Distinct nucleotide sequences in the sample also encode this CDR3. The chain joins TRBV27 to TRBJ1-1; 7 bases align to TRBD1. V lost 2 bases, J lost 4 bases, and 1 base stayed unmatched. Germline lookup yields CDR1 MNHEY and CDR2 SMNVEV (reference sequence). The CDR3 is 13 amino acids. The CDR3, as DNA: TGTGCCAGCAGTTTAAACAGGGGCACTGAAGCTTTCTTT. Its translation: CASSLNRGTEAFF.

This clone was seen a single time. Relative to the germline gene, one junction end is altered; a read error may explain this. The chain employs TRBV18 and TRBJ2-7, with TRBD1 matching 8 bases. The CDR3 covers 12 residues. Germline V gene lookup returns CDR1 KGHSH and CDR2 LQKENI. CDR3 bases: TGTGCCAGCTCACTATCAGGGGGCGCAGGGGGCTTC. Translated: CASSLSGGAGGF.

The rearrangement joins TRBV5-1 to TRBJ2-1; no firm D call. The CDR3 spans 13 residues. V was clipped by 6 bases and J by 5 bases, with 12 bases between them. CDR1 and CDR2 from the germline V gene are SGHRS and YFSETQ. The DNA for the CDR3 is TGCGCCAGCAAGGCTCTAGAGAACAATGAGCAGTTCTTC. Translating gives CASKALENNEQFF. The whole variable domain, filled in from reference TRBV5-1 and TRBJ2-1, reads KAGVTQTPRYLIKTRGQQVTLSCSPISGHRSVSWYQQTPGQGLQFLFEYFSETQRNKGNFPGRFSGRQFSNSRSEMNVSTLELGDSALYLCASKALENNEQFFGPGTRLTVL.

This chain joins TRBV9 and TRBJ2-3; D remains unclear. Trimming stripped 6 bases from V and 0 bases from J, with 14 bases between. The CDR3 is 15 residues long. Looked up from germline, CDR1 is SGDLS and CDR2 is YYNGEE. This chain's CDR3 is CASTEVTASTDTQYF. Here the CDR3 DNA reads TGTGCCAGCACCGAGGTAACGGCTAGCACAGATACGCAGTATTTT.

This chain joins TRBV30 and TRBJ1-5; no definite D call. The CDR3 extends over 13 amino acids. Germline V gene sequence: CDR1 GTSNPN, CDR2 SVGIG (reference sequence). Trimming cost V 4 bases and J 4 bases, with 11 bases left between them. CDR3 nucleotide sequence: TGTGCCTGGAATGCAGACCCTAATCAGCCCCAGCATTTT. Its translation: CAWNADPNQPQHF.

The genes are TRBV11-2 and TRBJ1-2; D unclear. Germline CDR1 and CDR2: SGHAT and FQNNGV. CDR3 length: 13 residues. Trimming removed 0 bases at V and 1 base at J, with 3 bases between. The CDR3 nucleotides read TGTGCCAGCAGCTTAGACAATAACTATGGCTACACCTTC. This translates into CASSLDNNYGYTF.

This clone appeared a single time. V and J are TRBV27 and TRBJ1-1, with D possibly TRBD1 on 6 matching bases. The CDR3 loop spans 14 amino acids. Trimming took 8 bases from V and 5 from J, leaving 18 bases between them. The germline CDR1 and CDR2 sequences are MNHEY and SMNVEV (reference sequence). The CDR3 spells CASGSQGRRTEAFF. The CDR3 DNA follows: TGTGCCAGCGGATCACAGGGAAGAAGGACTGAAGCTTTCTTT.

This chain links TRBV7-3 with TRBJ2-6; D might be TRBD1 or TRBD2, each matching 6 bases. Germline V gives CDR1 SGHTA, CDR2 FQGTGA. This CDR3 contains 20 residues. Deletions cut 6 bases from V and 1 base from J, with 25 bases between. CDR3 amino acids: CASSPPGAGRRGSGANVLTF. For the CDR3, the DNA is TGTGCCAGCAGTCCCCCGGGGGCCGGGAGAAGGGGTTCTGGGGCCAACGTCCTGACTTTC. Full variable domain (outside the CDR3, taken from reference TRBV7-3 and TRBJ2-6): GAGVSQTPSNKVTEKGKYVELRCDPISGHTALYWYRQSLGQGPEFLIYFQGTGAADDSGLPNDRFFAVRPEGSVSTLKIQRTERGDSAVYLCASSPPGAGRRGSGANVLTFGAGSRLTVL.

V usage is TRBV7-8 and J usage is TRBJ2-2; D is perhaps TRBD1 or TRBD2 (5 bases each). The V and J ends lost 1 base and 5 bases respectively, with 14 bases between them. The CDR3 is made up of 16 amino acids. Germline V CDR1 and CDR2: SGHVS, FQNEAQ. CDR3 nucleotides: TGTGCCAGCAGCTTAGAGGTCACAGGAGGAACCGGGGAGCTGTTTTTT. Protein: CASSLEVTGGTGELFF. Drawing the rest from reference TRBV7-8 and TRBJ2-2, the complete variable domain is GAGVSQSPRYKVAKRGQDVALRCDPISGHVSLFWYQQALGQGPEFLTYFQNEAQLDKSGLPSDRFFAERPEGSVSTLKIQRTQQEDSAVYLCASSLEVTGGTGELFFGEGSRLTVL.

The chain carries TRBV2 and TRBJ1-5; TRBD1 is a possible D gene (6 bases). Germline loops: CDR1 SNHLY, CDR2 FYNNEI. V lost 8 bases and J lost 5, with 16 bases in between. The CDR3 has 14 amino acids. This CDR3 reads CASGKDSIDQPQHF. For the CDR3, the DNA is TGTGCCAGCGGCAAGGACAGCATCGATCAGCCCCAGCATTTT.

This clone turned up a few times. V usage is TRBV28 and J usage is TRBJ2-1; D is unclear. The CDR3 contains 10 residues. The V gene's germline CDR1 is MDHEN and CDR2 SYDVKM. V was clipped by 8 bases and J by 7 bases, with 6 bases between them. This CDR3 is CASGRNEQFF. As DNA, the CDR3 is TGTGCCAGCGGGCGGAATGAGCAGTTCTTC.

As DNA, the CDR3 is TGTGCCAGCAGCGGAGGACAGGGAAGCAATCAGCCCCAGCATTTT. Amino acids: CASSGGQGSNQPQHF. The chain joins TRBV5-8 to TRBJ1-5; 8 bases fit TRBD1. This CDR3 has 15 amino acids. Germline V gene sequence: CDR1 SGHTS, CDR2 YDEGEE. With V trimmed by 4 bases and J by 1 base, 4 bases remained unmatched.

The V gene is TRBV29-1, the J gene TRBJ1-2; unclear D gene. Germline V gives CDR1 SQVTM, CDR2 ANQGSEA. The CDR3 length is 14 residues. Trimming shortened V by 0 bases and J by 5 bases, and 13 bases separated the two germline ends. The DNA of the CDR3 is TGCAGCGTTGAAGACGGGGTCTCCAGGTATGGCTACACCTTC. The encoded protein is CSVEDGVSRYGYTF.

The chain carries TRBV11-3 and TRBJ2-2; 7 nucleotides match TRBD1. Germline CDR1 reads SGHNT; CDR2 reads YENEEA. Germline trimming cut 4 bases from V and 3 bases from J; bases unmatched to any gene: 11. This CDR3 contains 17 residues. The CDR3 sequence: CASSSNPGTDYTGELFF. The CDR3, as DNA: TGTGCCAGCAGCTCTAACCCCGGGACAGATTACACCGGGGAGCTGTTTTTT.

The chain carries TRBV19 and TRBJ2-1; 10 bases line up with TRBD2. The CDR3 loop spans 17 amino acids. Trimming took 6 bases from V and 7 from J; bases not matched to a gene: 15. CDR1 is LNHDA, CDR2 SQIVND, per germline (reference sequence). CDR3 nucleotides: TGTGCCAGTAGCCTCCGAACCGGAGCGGGAGGGTCGAATGAGCAGTTCTTC. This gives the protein CASSLRTGAGGSNEQFF.

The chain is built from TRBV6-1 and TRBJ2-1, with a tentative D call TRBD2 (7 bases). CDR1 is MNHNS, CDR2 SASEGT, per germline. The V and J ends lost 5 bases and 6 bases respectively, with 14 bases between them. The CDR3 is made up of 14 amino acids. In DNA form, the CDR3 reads TGTGCCAGCAGTCAAGGGGGGGCCGGCAATGAGCAGTTCTTC. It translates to CASSQGGAGNEQFF.

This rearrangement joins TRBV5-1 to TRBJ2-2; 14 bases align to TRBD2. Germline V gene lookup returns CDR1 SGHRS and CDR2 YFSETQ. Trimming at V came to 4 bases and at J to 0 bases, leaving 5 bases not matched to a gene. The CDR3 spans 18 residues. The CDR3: CASSRGTSGGSNTGELFF. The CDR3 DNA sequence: TGCGCCAGCAGCCGTGGGACTAGCGGGGGCTCGAACACCGGGGAGCTGTTTTTT.